The TCR beta chain described here comes from a study of blood T cell repertoires in COVID-19. Overall study context: The United States, Italy and Spain were the sources of the acute and convalescent COVID-19 samples. In each case, the material was cDNA or gDNA derived from T cells, B-cell-depleted T cells, or PBMCs.

Per the authors' pipeline: Scientists estimated how many nucleated cells there were by amplifying reference gene primers. The table came from immunoSEQ multiplex PCR; TCRdb's copy has only in-frame clones and leaves some out. V and J calls and clone size are as listed in that table; D and trimming were resolved from the DNA. The table shows tens of thousands of clones, with around three quarters occurring only once. Germline V lookup: CDR1 LNHNV, CDR2 YYDKDF (reference sequence). Trimming cost V 2 bases and J 2 bases, with 10 bases left between them. The CDR3 is 14 amino acids. V usage is TRBV15 and J usage is TRBJ2-7; TRBD1 might be the D (6 bases). This TCR was recovered from a woman aged 80 or over with acute or convalescent COVID-19. Sequencing was done on a sample of peripheral blood. The CDR3 sequence is CATSRRQAPYEQYF. The CDR3 bases are TGTGCCACCAGCAGAAGACAGGCTCCCTACGAGCAGTACTTC.